The 7 T cell receptor beta chains listed next were all sequenced from one sample in a study of siplizumab effects on memory and regulatory T cells. The data were produced by immunoSEQ multiplex PCR, yet TCRdb's version contains in-frame clones alone and is incomplete. The sample holds nearly 95,000 clones, 94% seen once. Sequenced material: non-Treg CD4+ T cells sorted from blood. The receptors derive from a human donor in good health.

V and J are TRBV6-5 and TRBJ2-5; no reliable D call. V was trimmed by 11 bases and J by 3 bases, leaving 13 bases between them. Germline V gene lookup returns CDR1 MNHEY and CDR2 SVGAGI. The CDR3 loop spans 12 amino acids. DNA for the CDR3: TGTGCCCCCGAAAGGCGGAAAGAGACCCAGTACTTC. Residues: CAPERRKETQYF.

The CDR3 protein is CASSEKQGAYNEQFF. The CDR3 DNA is TGCGCCAGCAGTGAGAAACAGGGGGCATACAATGAGCAGTTCTTC. V is TRBV10-1 and J is TRBJ2-1; 9 bases fit TRBD1. Germline loops: CDR1 WNHNN, CDR2 SYGVQD (reference sequence). This CDR3 has 15 residues. With 2 bases clipped from V and 4 bases from J, the junction kept 3 bases outside the gene matches.

The V gene is TRBV5-1, the J gene TRBJ1-2; D not resolved. V was shortened by 4 bases and J by 2 bases, with 18 bases between the two germline ends. Germline CDR1 and CDR2: SGHRS and YFSETQ. The CDR3 runs to 16 residues. The chain's CDR3 is CASSPTRSAANYGYTF. The CDR3 DNA sequence: TGCGCCAGCAGCCCGACTAGGTCGGCAGCCAACTATGGCTACACCTTC.

This chain uses TRBV2 with TRBJ2-3; 10 nucleotides match TRBD2. The germline V gene has CDR1 SNHLY and CDR2 FYNNEI. The CDR3 covers 17 residues. V lost 2 bases to trimming and J lost 1 base; unmatched junction nucleotides: 6. CDR3 protein: CASSELGLAGGTDTQYF. DNA for the CDR3: TGTGCCAGCAGTGAACTTGGGCTAGCGGGAGGCACAGATACGCAGTATTTT. The full variable domain, with the rest looked up from reference TRBV2 and TRBJ2-3, is EPEVTQTPSHQVTQMGQEVILRCVPISNHLYFYWYRQILGQKVEFLVSFYNNEISEKSEIFDDQFSVERPDGSNFTLKIRSTKLEDSAMYFCASSELGLAGGTDTQYFGPGTRLTVL.

The gene calls are TRBV19 and TRBJ2-3; D uncertain. This CDR3 has 17 amino acids. CDR1 and CDR2 (germline): LNHDA, SQIVND (reference sequence). V lost 1 base and J 2 bases, leaving 16 bases between the germline ends. The CDR3 here is CASSIALGGTVTDTQYF. The CDR3 nucleotides are TGTGCCAGTAGTATAGCTCTGGGTGGAACCGTCACAGATACGCAGTATTTT.

The chain has TRBV7-6 and TRBJ1-5, with a weak D call TRBD1 (6 bases). CDR3 length equals 13 residues. V lost 5 bases and J 7 bases, leaving 12 bases between the germline ends. CDR1 and CDR2 from the germline V gene are SGHVS and FNYEAQ. Written as DNA, the CDR3 is TGTGCCAGCAGCCAGGGGATCAGGCAGCCCCAGCATTTT. It specifies CASSQGIRQPQHF. The full variable domain, its missing parts supplied by reference TRBV7-6 and TRBJ1-5, is GAGVSQSPRYKVTKRGQDVALRCDPISGHVSLYWYRQALGQGPEFLTYFNYEAQQDKSGLPNDRFSAERPEGSISTLTIQRTEQRDSAMYRCASSQGIRQPQHFGDGTRLSIL.

The chain recombines TRBV19 with TRBJ1-3; D remains ambiguous. The CDR3 has 14 residues. CDR1 LNHDA and CDR2 SQIVND come from the germline V gene (reference sequence). V lost 6 bases to trimming and J lost 4 bases, with 13 bases between them. The CDR3 protein is CASRSGLLGNTIYF. Written as DNA, the CDR3 is TGTGCCAGTAGATCAGGCTTACTCGGAAACACCATATATTTT. Combining the CDR3 with reference TRBV19 and TRBJ1-3 gives the whole variable domain DGGITQSPKYLFRKEGQNVTLSCEQNLNHDAMYWYRQDPGQGLRLIYYSQIVNDFQKGDIAEGYSVSREKKESFPLTVTSAQKNPTAFYLCASRSGLLGNTIYFGEGSWLTVV.